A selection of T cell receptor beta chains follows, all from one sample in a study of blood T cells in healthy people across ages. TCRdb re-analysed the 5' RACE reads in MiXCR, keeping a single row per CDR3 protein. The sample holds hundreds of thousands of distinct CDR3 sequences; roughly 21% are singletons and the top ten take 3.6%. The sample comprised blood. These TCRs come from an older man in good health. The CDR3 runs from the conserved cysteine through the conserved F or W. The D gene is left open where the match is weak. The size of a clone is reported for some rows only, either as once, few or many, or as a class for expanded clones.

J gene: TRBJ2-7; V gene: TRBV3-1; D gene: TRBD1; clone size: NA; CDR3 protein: CASSPQGYHEQYF; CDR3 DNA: TGTGCCAGCAGCCCACAGGGGTACCACGAGCAGTACTTC
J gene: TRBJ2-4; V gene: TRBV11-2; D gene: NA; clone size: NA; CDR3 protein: CASSLEGGDKAKNIQYF; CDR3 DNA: TGTGCCAGCAGCTTAGAAGGGGGGGACAAAGCCAAAAACATTCAGTACTTC
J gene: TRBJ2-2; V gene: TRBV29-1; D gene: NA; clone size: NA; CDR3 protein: CSVVERGVSNTGELFF; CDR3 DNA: TGCAGCGTTGTTGAGAGGGGAGTATCGAACACCGGGGAGCTGTTTTTT
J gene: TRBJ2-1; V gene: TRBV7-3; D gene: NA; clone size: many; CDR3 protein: CASSSVARGYNEQFF; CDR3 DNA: TGTGCCAGCAGTTCGGTAGCGAGGGGGTACAATGAGCAGTTCTTC
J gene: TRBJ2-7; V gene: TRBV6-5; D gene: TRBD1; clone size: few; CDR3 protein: CASSALGDRKDEQYF; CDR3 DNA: TGTGCCAGCAGCGCCTTGGGGGACAGGAAAGACGAGCAGTACTTC
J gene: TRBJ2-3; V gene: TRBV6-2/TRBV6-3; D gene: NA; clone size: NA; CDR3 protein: CASSYIPGATDTQYF; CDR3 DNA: TGTGCCAGCAGTTACATTCCGGGAGCAACAGATACGCAGTATTTT
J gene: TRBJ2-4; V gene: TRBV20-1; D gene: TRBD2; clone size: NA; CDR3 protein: CSAPIAGGPAKNIQHF; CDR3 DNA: TGCAGTGCACCTATAGCGGGAGGGCCTGCCAAAAACATTCAGCACTTC
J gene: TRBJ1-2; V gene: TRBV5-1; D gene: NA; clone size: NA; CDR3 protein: CASSPGGAKNDYGYTF; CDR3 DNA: TGCGCCAGCAGCCCAGGTGGAGCAAAGAACGACTATGGCTACACCTTC
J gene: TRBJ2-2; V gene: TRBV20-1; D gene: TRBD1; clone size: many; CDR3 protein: CSARPGGEGELFF; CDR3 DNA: TGCAGTGCTAGACCAGGGGGAGAGGGGGAGCTGTTTTTT
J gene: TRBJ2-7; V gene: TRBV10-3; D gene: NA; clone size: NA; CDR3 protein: CAISWDTTYEQYF; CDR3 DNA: TGTGCCATCAGTTGGGACACCACCTACGAGCAGTACTTC
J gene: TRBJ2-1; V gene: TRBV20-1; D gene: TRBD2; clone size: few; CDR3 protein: CSARDLRTSAYNEQFF; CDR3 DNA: TGCAGTGCTAGAGATCTTAGGACTAGTGCCTACAATGAGCAGTTCTTC
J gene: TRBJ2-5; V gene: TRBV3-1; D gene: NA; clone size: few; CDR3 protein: CASSQRQSQETQYF; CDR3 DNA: TGTGCCAGCAGCCAGCGACAGTCCCAAGAGACCCAGTACTTC
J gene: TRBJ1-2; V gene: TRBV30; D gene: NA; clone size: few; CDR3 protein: CAWSEGRHYGYTF; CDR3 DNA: TGTGCCTGGAGTGAAGGGCGCCACTATGGCTACACCTTC
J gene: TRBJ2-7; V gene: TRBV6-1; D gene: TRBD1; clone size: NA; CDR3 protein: CASSVGTVSYEQYF; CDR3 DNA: TGTGCCAGCAGTGTAGGGACAGTCTCCTACGAGCAGTACTTC
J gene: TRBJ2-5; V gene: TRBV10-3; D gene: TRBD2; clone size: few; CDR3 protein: CAISGTSGRMETQYF; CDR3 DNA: TGTGCCATCAGTGGTACTAGCGGGAGAATGGAGACCCAGTACTTC
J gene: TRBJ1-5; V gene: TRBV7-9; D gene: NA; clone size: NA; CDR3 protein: CASSDRDSNQPQHF; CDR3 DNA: TGTGCCAGCAGCGACCGTGATAGCAATCAGCCCCAGCATTTT
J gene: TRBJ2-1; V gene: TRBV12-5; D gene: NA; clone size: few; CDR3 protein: CASGLVGARYNEQFF; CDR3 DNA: TGTGCTAGTGGTTTGGTCGGGGCGAGGTACAATGAGCAGTTCTTC
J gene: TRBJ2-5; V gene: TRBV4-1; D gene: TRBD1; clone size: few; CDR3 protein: CASRPEQGTGETQYF; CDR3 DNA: TGCGCCAGCAGACCCGAACAGGGGACCGGGGAGACCCAGTACTTC
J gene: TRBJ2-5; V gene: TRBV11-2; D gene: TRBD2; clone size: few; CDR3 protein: CASSRGTSDQETQYF; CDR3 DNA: TGTGCCAGCAGCCGAGGGACTAGCGACCAAGAGACCCAGTACTTC
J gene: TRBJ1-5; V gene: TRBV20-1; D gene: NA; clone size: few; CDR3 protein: CSARLGVSNQPQHF; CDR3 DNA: TGCAGTGCTAGGTTGGGAGTTAGCAATCAGCCCCAGCATTTT
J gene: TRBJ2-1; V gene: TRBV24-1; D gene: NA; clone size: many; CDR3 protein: CATSDLRYNEQFF; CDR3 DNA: TGTGCCACCAGTGATTTGCGGTACAATGAGCAGTTCTTC
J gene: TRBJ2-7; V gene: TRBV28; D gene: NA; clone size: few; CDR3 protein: CASRKGLSYEQYF; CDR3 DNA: TGTGCCAGCAGAAAGGGTCTCTCCTACGAGCAGTACTTC
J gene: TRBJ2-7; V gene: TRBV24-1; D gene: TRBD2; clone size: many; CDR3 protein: CATSTSGDNYEQYF; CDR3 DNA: TGTGCCACCAGTACTAGCGGGGATAACTACGAGCAGTACTTC
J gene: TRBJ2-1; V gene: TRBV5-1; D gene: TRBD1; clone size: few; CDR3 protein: CASSPGQSFYNEQFF; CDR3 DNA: TGCGCCAGCAGTCCGGGACAGTCCTTCTACAATGAGCAGTTCTTC
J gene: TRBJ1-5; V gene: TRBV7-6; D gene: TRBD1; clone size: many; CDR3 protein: CASSPSDRGTQPQHF; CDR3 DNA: TGTGCCAGCAGCCCCTCAGACAGGGGCACTCAGCCCCAGCATTTT
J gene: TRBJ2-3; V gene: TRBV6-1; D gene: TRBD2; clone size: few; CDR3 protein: CASSPRTSGRADTQYF; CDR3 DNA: TGTGCCAGCAGTCCTAGGACTAGCGGGAGAGCGGATACGCAGTATTTT
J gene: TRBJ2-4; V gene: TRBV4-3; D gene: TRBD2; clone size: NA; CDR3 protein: CASSQDLTSGADIQYF; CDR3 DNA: TGCGCCAGCAGCCAAGATCTGACTAGCGGAGCGGACATTCAGTACTTC
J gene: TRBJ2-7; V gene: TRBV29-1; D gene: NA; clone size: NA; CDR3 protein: CSVVEGVYEQYF; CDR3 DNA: TGCAGCGTTGTTGAGGGAGTTTACGAGCAGTACTTC
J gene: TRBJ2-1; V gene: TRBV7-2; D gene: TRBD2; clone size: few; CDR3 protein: CASRQRESNYNEQFF; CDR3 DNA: TGTGCCAGCAGGCAGCGGGAGTCCAACTACAATGAGCAGTTCTTC
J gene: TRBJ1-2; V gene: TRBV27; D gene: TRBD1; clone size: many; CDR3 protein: CASSPTTGAAYGYTF; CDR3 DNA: TGTGCCAGCAGTCCAACAACAGGGGCGGCCTATGGCTACACCTTC
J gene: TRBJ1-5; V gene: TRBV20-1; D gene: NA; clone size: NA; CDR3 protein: CSARGLAGQPQHF; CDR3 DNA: TGCAGTGCTAGAGGTTTAGCGGGGCAGCCCCAGCATTTT
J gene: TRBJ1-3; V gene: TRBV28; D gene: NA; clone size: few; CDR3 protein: CASRVGQPGNTIYF; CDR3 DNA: TGTGCCAGCAGGGTCGGACAACCCGGAAACACCATATATTTT
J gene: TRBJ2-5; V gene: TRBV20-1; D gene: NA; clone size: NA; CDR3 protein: CSAREPGIQETQYF; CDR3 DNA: TGCAGTGCTAGAGAACCGGGAATACAAGAGACCCAGTACTTC
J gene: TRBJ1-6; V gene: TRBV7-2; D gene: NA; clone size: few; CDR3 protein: CASSLERGNSPLHF; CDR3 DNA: TGTGCCAGCAGCTTAGAGAGGGGGAATTCACCCCTCCACTTT
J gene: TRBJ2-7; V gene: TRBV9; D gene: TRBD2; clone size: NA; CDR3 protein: CASSVGLAGVGEQYF; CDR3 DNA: TGTGCCAGCAGCGTAGGACTAGCGGGAGTTGGCGAGCAGTACTTC
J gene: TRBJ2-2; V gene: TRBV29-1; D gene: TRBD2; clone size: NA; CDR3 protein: CSVGKGTSGAYTGELFF; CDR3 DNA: TGCAGCGTTGGAAAGGGGACTAGCGGGGCTTACACCGGGGAGCTGTTTTTT
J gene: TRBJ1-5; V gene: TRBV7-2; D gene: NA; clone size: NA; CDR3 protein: CASSAGLGSYNQPQHF; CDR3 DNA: TGTGCCAGCAGCGCGGGACTGGGGTCTTACAATCAGCCCCAGCATTTT
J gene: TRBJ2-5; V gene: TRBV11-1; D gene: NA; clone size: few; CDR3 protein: CASSLFGLYQETQYF; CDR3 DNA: TGTGCCAGCAGCTTATTTGGACTCTACCAAGAGACCCAGTACTTC
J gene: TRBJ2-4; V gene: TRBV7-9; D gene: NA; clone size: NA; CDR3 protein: CAGSLGAEGAIQYF; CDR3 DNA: TGTGCCGGCAGCTTAGGAGCGGAGGGGGCCATTCAGTACTTC